These T cell receptor beta chains were read from a single sample in a study of molecular identifiers for immune sequencing clone quantification. TCRdb ran MiXCR on the PCR reads and lists one entry per CDR3 protein. Of 250,000 to 400,000 distinct CDR3 sequences listed, around 21% are singletons. The sample comprised naive CD8+ T cells from blood, with Jurkat cell RNA spiked in. The receptor set was obtained from a human donor in good health. Some libraries in this study had Jurkat cell RNA spiked in. CDR3s include the opening cysteine and the closing phenylalanine or tryptophan.

v_gene,CDR3aa
TRBV11-2,CASGFMSSTDTQYF
TRBV2,CASSATSTSGGSSGANVLTF
TRBV7-8,CASSTNRGRKETGELFF
TRBV11-2,CASGLDRTVIGELFF
TRBV2,CASSHPGADEKLFF
TRBV7-2,CASSLSGRGGNTIYF
TRBV12-3/TRBV12-4,CASSVTGGPTGELFF
TRBV11-2,CASSPATSSGNTIYF
TRBV29-1,CSVILSQGYTF
TRBV7-9,CASSSSLEGDEQYF
TRBV19,CASNQDRGYNEQFF
TRBV11-2,CASSAGLEGSFGTDTQYF
TRBV29-1,CSVELAGRPDYEQYF
TRBV14,CASSQSQASSYEQYF
TRBV7-9,CASSLATLEQFF
TRBV15,CATSRDRGTDTQYF
TRBV4-1,CASSQDLGTDNEQLF
TRBV19,CASQQGTYGYTF
TRBV7-9,CASSLVGHTNTEAFF
TRBV12-3/TRBV12-4,CASSLGPPQGFSSYNSPLHF
TRBV12-5,CASGLGQEDSNQPQDF
TRBV4-2,CASSPLLGGTSGGTDEQYF
TRBV5-5,CASSLETEFSGNTIYF
TRBV12-3/TRBV12-4,CASSPQSGATEAFF
TRBV20-1,CSAREKTGQDQETQYF
TRBV29-1,CSVDSYSQETQYF
TRBV20-1,CSASDVAGASTDTQYF
TRBV27,CASSPSGWHSPLHF
TRBV7-9,CASSLVGSGNTEAFF
TRBV11-2,CASGGTGGYEQYF
TRBV20-1,CSARDRLVNYEQYF
TRBV20-1,CSASERAGVNYEQCF
TRBV7-2,CASSPYGDTQYF
TRBV2,CASSEVGVGNQPQHF
TRBV30,CAWSVLGPSTDTQYF
TRBV5-1,CASSLSMDSGEKLFF
TRBV6-1,CAIREAGSDTQYF
TRBV28,CASSFRGIASYEQYF
TRBV5-5,CASSLGQGYNEQFF
TRBV4-1,CASSQDGIGLVDEQYF
TRBV29-1,CSVLPWQGMTDTQYF
TRBV3-1,CASSQGTSSSSQPQHF
TRBV2,CASSEAGLGATEAFF
TRBV10-2,CASTGTGGFADTGELFF
TRBV7-9,CASSPTSGTPLHF
TRBV12-3/TRBV12-4,CASSPASGTYTGTQYF
TRBV4-3,CASSQGGTAQETQYF
TRBV24-1,CATSDLAAQETQYF
TRBV27,CASSTRTGAREQYF
TRBV27,CASRGLAGEQYF
TRBV4-3,CASSQAGGTYEQYF
TRBV12-3/TRBV12-4,CASSPRTGWGFQETQYF
TRBV6-2/TRBV6-3,CASSPALATSGGDYGYTF
TRBV14,CASTPGGSRYEQYF
TRBV9,CASSRTGTDTQYF
TRBV7-8,CASSFLRTSSTDTQYF
TRBV19,CASRKGNTEAFF
TRBV30,CAWSVIGELFF
TRBV2,CASSGVGLSTDTQYF
TRBV12-3/TRBV12-4,CASSWTGEGHEQYF